Below are 15 T cell receptor beta chains sequenced from a single sample in a study of Ad26.COV2.S vaccination and SARS-CoV-2 variants. TCRdb's table, derived via immunoSEQ multiplex PCR, lists solely in-frame clones and lacks some. The sample lists hundreds of thousands of clones; about 90% were seen once. The sample was peripheral blood, taken after recovery from COVID-19. These receptors were obtained from a human donor who had recovered from COVID-19.

The chain couples TRBV19 to TRBJ1-6; 8 nucleotides align to TRBD1. From germline, CDR1 is LNHDA and CDR2 SQIVND (reference sequence). The CDR3 covers 15 residues. V lost 6 bases and J lost 8; bases outside the gene matches: 9. The CDR3 region is CASRHAGTGYSPLHF. The CDR3 nucleotides are TGTGCCAGTAGGCACGCCGGGACAGGCTATTCACCCCTCCACTTT. Full variable domain (outside the CDR3, taken from reference TRBV19 and TRBJ1-6): DGGITQSPKYLFRKEGQNVTLSCEQNLNHDAMYWYRQDPGQGLRLIYYSQIVNDFQKGDIAEGYSVSREKKESFPLTVTSAQKNPTAFYLCASRHAGTGYSPLHFGNGTRLTVT.

The chain joins TRBV11-2 to TRBJ2-7, with D perhaps TRBD1 (5 bases). Germline lookup yields CDR1 SGHAT and CDR2 FQNNGV. The CDR3 sequence is 15 residues long. Trimming shortened V by 4 bases and J by 2 bases, and 15 bases separated the two germline ends. DNA of the CDR3: TGTGCCAGCAGCTGGGGTCAGGGCGTAACCTACGAGCAGTACTTC. Its translation is CASSWGQGVTYEQYF.

This chain joins TRBV2 and TRBJ1-4; TRBD1 matches 12 bases. The CDR3 contains 17 residues. Germline CDR1 and CDR2: SNHLY and FYNNEI. After removal of 2 bases from V and 3 bases from J, the junction contained 4 bases not matched to a gene. This CDR3 reads CASSEPGQGAPNEKLFF. The CDR3 DNA is TGTGCCAGCAGTGAACCGGGACAGGGGGCGCCTAATGAAAAACTGTTTTTT.

This clone was detected once. The rearrangement joins TRBV5-6 to TRBJ2-1; a possible D gene is TRBD2 (6 bases). CDR3 length equals 14 residues. Germline V lookup: CDR1 SGHDT, CDR2 YYEEEE. Trimming pared 0 bases from V and 6 bases from J, leaving 10 bases between. CDR3 in amino acids: CASSLVWGGNEQFF. The CDR3 DNA reads as TGTGCCAGCAGCTTGGTTTGGGGAGGCAATGAGCAGTTCTTC.

V and J are TRBV19 and TRBJ1-4, with D unclear. The CDR3 is 14 amino acids. Germline CDR1 LNHDA, CDR2 SQIVND (reference sequence). V dropped 7 bases and J dropped 7 bases, with 16 bases sitting between them. CDR3 amino acids: CASTPRRVGEKLFF. The CDR3 bases are TGTGCCAGTACCCCTAGACGCGTCGGTGAAAAACTGTTTTTT.

V is TRBV24-1 and J is TRBJ2-3; no clear D gene. V was cut by 1 base and J by 9 bases, with 4 bases left in between. Germline CDR1 reads KGHDR; CDR2 reads SFDVKD. The CDR3 is 11 amino acids. CDR3: CATSDFGTQYF. CDR3 nucleotide sequence: TGTGCCACCAGTGATTTTGGAACGCAGTATTTT.

CDR3 sequence reads: CASSPTSGRNTGELFF. The CDR3, as DNA: TGTGCCAGCAGCCCAACTAGCGGGAGGAACACCGGGGAGCTGTTTTTT. The J gene is TRBJ2-2, the V gene TRBV7-2, with 11 bases matching TRBD2. The germline V gene has CDR1 SGHTA and CDR2 FQGNSA. V trimming: 5 bases; J trimming: 1 base; junction bases outside the gene matches: 3. The CDR3 runs to 16 residues.

This rearrangement joins TRBV7-9 to TRBJ1-4; 7 bases align to TRBD1. In germline, CDR1 is SEHNR, CDR2 FQNEAQ (reference sequence). V lost 6 bases, J lost 0 bases, and 7 bases stayed unmatched. The CDR3 has 16 amino acids. In nucleotides, the CDR3 is TGTGCCAGCAGTTCTAACAGGGGTGCAACTAATGAAAAACTGTTTTTT. Amino acid sequence: CASSSNRGATNEKLFF.

The chain carries TRBV10-2 and TRBJ2-7; TRBD1 is a possible D gene (6 bases). Deletions cut 5 bases from V and 4 bases from J, with 12 bases between. Germline CDR1 WSHSY, CDR2 SAAADI. The CDR3 is made up of 13 amino acids. CDR3 bases: TGCGCCAGCAGTAACAGGGTCACATACGAGCAGTACTTC. Translation gives CASSNRVTYEQYF.

The genes are TRBV5-6 and TRBJ1-2; TRBD1 might be the D (5 bases). Germline CDR1 is SGHDT and CDR2 is YYEEEE. This CDR3 region has 16 residues. The ends were cut back, 0 bases at V and 3 bases at J, with 15 bases in the middle. The CDR3 nucleotides are TGTGCCAGCAGCTTGGAAGGTGCAGGGAGACACTATGGCTACACCTTC. Protein product: CASSLEGAGRHYGYTF. The full variable domain, with the rest looked up from reference TRBV5-6 and TRBJ1-2, is DAGVTQSPTHLIKTRGQQVTLRCSPKSGHDTVSWYQQALGQGPQFIFQYYEEEERQRGNFPDRFSGHQFPNYSSELNVNALLLGDSALYLCASSLEGAGRHYGYTFGSGTRLTVV.

The chain recombines TRBV5-6 with TRBJ1-1; 8 bases are a match to TRBD1. The CDR3 is made up of 14 amino acids. The ends lost 2 bases at V and 1 base at J; junction bases unmatched: 1. Germline assignment: CDR1 SGHDT and CDR2 YYEEEE. The CDR3 DNA reads as TGTGCCAGCAGCTTTGGGACAGGGAACACTGAAGCTTTCTTT. This gives the protein CASSFGTGNTEAFF.

The gene calls are TRBV5-4 and TRBJ2-5; the match to TRBD2 covers 14 bases. CDR3 length: 18 amino acids. Germline V lookup: CDR1 SGHNT, CDR2 YYREEE (reference sequence). Trimming removed 4 bases from V and 1 base from J; junction bases left unmatched: 9. The CDR3 DNA sequence: TGTGCCAGCAGCCCCGGACTAGCGGGGGGTCAGCTCCAAGAGACCCAGTACTTC. It translates to CASSPGLAGGQLQETQYF. Variable domain in full (rest from reference TRBV5-4 and TRBJ2-5): ETGVTQSPTHLIKTRGQQVTLRCSSQSGHNTVSWYQQALGQGPQFIFQYYREEENGRGNFPPRFSGLQFPNYSSELNVNALELDDSALYLCASSPGLAGGQLQETQYFGPGTRLLVL.

The V and J genes are TRBV2 and TRBJ2-7; D is tentatively TRBD1 or TRBD2 (5 bases each). CDR1 SNHLY and CDR2 FYNNEI come from the germline V gene. V was clipped by 4 bases and J by 2 bases, with 12 bases between them. This CDR3 contains 14 residues. This chain's CDR3 is CASSGGNGPYEQYF. The DNA of the CDR3 is TGTGCCAGCAGTGGGGGGAACGGGCCCTACGAGCAGTACTTC.

This chain uses TRBV19 with TRBJ1-5; TRBD1 matches at 7 bases. The CDR3 runs 14 residues. The V segment lost 5 bases and the J segment 5 bases; nucleotides outside the gene matches: 6. In germline, CDR1 is LNHDA, CDR2 SQIVND (reference sequence). The CDR3 loop reads CASSFDRVYQPQHF. CDR3 DNA sequence: TGTGCCAGTAGTTTCGACAGGGTTTATCAGCCCCAGCATTTT.

The chain joins TRBV6-6 to TRBJ1-1; D call uncertain. The V gene's germline CDR1 is MNHNY and CDR2 SVGAGI (reference sequence). This CDR3 spans 13 amino acids. V gave up 4 bases and J gave up 8 bases, with 14 bases separating them. CDR3 amino acids: CASSLLNNPEAFF. CDR3 DNA sequence: TGTGCCAGCAGTTTGCTGAATAACCCCGAAGCTTTCTTT.